These T cell receptor beta chains were read from a single sample in a study of T cells in Graves' hyperthyroidism and ophthalmopathy. TCRdb re-derived calls from the multiplex PCR reads in MiXCR, one entry per CDR3 protein. The sample shows 450,000 to 700,000 distinct CDR3 sequences, 40% to 55% of them seen only once. The sample consisted of peripheral blood or thyroid tissue (not recorded which). Receptors originate from an adult woman with Graves' disease, either hyperthyroidism or ophthalmopathy (not recorded which). CDR3s include the opening cysteine and the closing phenylalanine or tryptophan. A D gene is named only where the DNA matches it firmly. The listing skips clone size in some rows; elsewhere it reads once, few, many or a size class.

CDR3 length	V gene	D gene	J gene	clone size	CDR3 DNA	CDR3 protein
13	TRBV20-1	TRBD1	TRBJ1-4	many	TGCAGTGCTAGACGGACAGGCGTCGAAAAACTGTTTTTT	CSARRTGVEKLFF
15	TRBV27	TRBD1	TRBJ1-1	few	TGTGCCAGCAGTACGCCCCGGGACAGACGCTTCAAAGCTTTCTTT	CASSTPRDRRFKAFF
12	TRBV12-5	NA	TRBJ2-5	NA	TGTGCTAGTATCCCTTGGGGTGAGACCCAGTACTTC	CASIPWGETQYF
14	TRBV3-1	TRBD1	TRBJ1-2	many	TGTGCCAGCAGCCAAGTCGGGACAGGGCCTGGCTACACCTTC	CASSQVGTGPGYTF
14	TRBV5-1	NA	TRBJ2-5	NA	TGCGCCAGCAGCTTGGGGGGGGCTTTTGAGACCCAGTACTTC	CASSLGGAFETQYF
15	TRBV7-9	NA	TRBJ2-7	few	TGTGCCAGCAGTCAAACCGGGACAAAGATTGGGGAGCAGTACTTC	CASSQTGTKIGEQYF
13	TRBV24-1	NA	TRBJ1-5	NA	TGTGCCACCAGTGATTCCTTAGGTCAGCCCCAGCATTTT	CATSDSLGQPQHF
14	TRBV12-3/TRBV12-4	NA	TRBJ1-2	many	TGTGCCAGCAGTCCCGTAGGACAGCACTATGGCTACACCTTC	CASSPVGQHYGYTF
15	TRBV15	TRBD1	TRBJ1-2	NA	TGTGCCACCAGCAGAAATCAGGGGACAGTTAGGGGCTACACCTTC	CATSRNQGTVRGYTF
14	TRBV19	TRBD1	TRBJ2-5	NA	TGTGCCAGTAGTGGGACAGATATTGCCGAGACCCAGTACTTC	CASSGTDIAETQYF
14	TRBV7-9	NA	TRBJ1-1	many	TGTGCCAGCAGCAACCAGGGTCTTGCCGCTGAAGCTTTCTTT	CASSNQGLAAEAFF
14	TRBV15	NA	TRBJ2-7	many	TGTGCCACCAGCAGAGCTCGCGGCAACTACGAGCAGTACTTC	CATSRARGNYEQYF
13	TRBV6-6	TRBD1	TRBJ1-1	NA	TGTGCCGGCGGACAGGGGGCGAACACTGAAGCTTTCTTT	CAGGQGANTEAFF
12	TRBV2	NA	TRBJ2-3	few	TGTGCCAGCAAGGACGAAACAGATACGCAGTATTTT	CASKDETDTQYF
14	TRBV9	NA	TRBJ1-5	NA	TGTGCCAGCAGCCCCGAACCCAGAGATCAGCCCCAGCATTTT	CASSPEPRDQPQHF
14	TRBV20-1	NA	TRBJ2-7	many	TGCAGTGCTTTAGACCCCCAGACCTCCTACGAGCAGTACTTC	CSALDPQTSYEQYF
13	TRBV10-3	NA	TRBJ2-7	many	TGTGCCATCAGAAGACCGACAGCCTACGAGCAGTACTTC	CAIRRPTAYEQYF
15	TRBV6-6	NA	TRBJ1-1	NA	TGTGCCAGCAGTTACGGGGCAGGGCCGAACACTGAAGCTTTCTTT	CASSYGAGPNTEAFF
11	TRBV20-1	NA	TRBJ1-4	NA	TGCAGTGCGAGACTTACAGGGAAACTGTTTTTT	CSARLTGKLFF
16	TRBV12-3/TRBV12-4	NA	TRBJ1-1	NA	TGTGCCAGCAGTGGAGGTTGGGATCAGGGAAACACTGAAGCTTTCTTT	CASSGGWDQGNTEAFF
13	TRBV12-3/TRBV12-4	NA	TRBJ1-4	NA	TGTGCCAGCACCCCCGATGGAGGGGAAAAACTGTTTTTT	CASTPDGGEKLFF
13	TRBV5-1	NA	TRBJ1-1	many	TGCGCCAGCAGCCGGGGCACCGGGACTGAAGCTTTCTTT	CASSRGTGTEAFF
12	TRBV20-1	NA	TRBJ2-5	NA	TGCAGTTTGGTTAGCGGCCAAGAGACCCAGTACTTC	CSLVSGQETQYF
14	TRBV28	NA	TRBJ2-5	many	TGTGCCAGCGCGACCATGGCAGGGAGGGAGACCCAGTACTTC	CASATMAGRETQYF
15	TRBV9	TRBD1	TRBJ2-7	few	TGTGCCAGCAGCGTAGAATCGGGACAGGGCTACGAGCAGTACTTC	CASSVESGQGYEQYF
15	TRBV5-6	TRBD2	TRBJ2-7	NA	TGTGCCAGCAGCTCAGGTACTAGCGGGAGCCACGAGCAGTACTTC	CASSSGTSGSHEQYF
13	TRBV19	NA	TRBJ1-5	many	TGTGCCAGTAGTTGGAGGGGAGGTCAGCCCCAGCATTTT	CASSWRGGQPQHF
14	TRBV7-9	NA	TRBJ2-7	few	TGCGCCAGCAGCTTGGAACAGGGACGCGACGAGCAGTACTTC	CASSLEQGRDEQYF
16	TRBV7-8	NA	TRBJ1-3	few	TGTGCCAGCAGCCCCGTTGGCAGTTGGTCTGGAAACACCATATATTTT	CASSPVGSWSGNTIYF
14	TRBV5-4	NA	TRBJ1-2	many	TGTGCCAGCAGCCGATCGGGGGGTAGCTATGGCTACACCTTC	CASSRSGGSYGYTF
15	TRBV5-1	TRBD2	TRBJ2-7	many	TGCGCCAGCAGCCGGTTAAGCGGGAGATTCAACGAGCAGTACTTC	CASSRLSGRFNEQYF
15	TRBV4-1	TRBD1	TRBJ1-5	many	TGCGCCAGCAGCCAACCTAGGGACAGATATCAGCCCCAGCATTTT	CASSQPRDRYQPQHF
14	TRBV10-3	NA	TRBJ1-5	NA	TGTGCCATCCCCCGGGACGGAGAGAATCAGCCCCAGCATTTT	CAIPRDGENQPQHF
12	TRBV10-3	NA	TRBJ1-2	once	TGTGCCATCAGTGAGAATGGTCCTAGCTACACCTTC	CAISENGPSYTF
15	TRBV2	TRBD1	TRBJ2-7	NA	TGTGCCAGCAGTGACCCGGGGACAGGGGACATCGAGCAATACTTC	CASSDPGTGDIEQYF